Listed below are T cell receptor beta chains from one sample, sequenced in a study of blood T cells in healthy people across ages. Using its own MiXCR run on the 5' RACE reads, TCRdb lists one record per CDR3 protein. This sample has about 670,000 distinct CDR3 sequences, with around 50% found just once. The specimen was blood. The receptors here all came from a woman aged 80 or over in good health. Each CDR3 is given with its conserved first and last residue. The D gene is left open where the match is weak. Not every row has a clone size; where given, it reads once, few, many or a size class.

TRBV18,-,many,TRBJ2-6,CASSPPSAGANVLTF,TGTGCCAGCTCACCACCAAGTGCTGGGGCCAACGTCCTGACTTTC
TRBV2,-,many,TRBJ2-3,CASSEGSTDTQYF,TGTGCCAGCAGCGAGGGCAGCACAGATACGCAGTATTTT
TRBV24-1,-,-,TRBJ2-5,CATKAGDVETQYF,TGTGCCACCAAGGCAGGGGATGTTGAGACCCAGTACTTC
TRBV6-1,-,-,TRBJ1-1,CASSEKFQGTEAFF,TGTGCCAGCAGTGAAAAGTTTCAGGGTACTGAAGCTTTCTTT
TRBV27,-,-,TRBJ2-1,CAGRPNYNEQFF,TGTGCCGGCAGACCGAACTACAATGAGCAGTTCTTC
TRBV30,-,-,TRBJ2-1,CAWEGATSWYMTMAWEQFF,TGTGCCTGGGAGGGAGCCACTAGTTGGTATATGACCATGGCATGGGAGCAGTTCTTC
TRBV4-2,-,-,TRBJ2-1,CANSQDWQRGNEQFF,TGTGCCAACAGCCAAGATTGGCAAAGGGGTAATGAGCAGTTCTTC
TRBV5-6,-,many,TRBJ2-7,CASTRDGSSYEQYF,TGTGCCAGCACCAGAGACGGGAGCTCCTACGAGCAGTACTTC
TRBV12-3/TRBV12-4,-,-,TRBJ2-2,CASSLRHTGELFF,TGTGCCAGCAGTTTACGACACACCGGGGAGCTGTTTTTT
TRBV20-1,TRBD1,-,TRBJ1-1,CSSFDRGWDTEAFF,TGCAGTTCTTTTGACAGGGGATGGGACACTGAAGCTTTCTTT
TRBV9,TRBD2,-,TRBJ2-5,CASSVGLAGAEETQYF,TGTGCCAGCAGCGTAGGACTAGCGGGGGCCGAAGAGACCCAGTACTTC
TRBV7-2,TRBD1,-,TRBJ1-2,CAGSSYRGQGYTF,TGTGCCGGCAGCTCGTATAGGGGACAGGGCTACACCTTC
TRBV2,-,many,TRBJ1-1,CASIERGGDLKAFF,TGTGCCAGCATCGAGAGGGGGGGAGATTTGAAAGCTTTCTTT
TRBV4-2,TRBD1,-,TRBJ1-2,CASSPWRQGAGDGYTF,TGTGCCAGCAGCCCCTGGCGACAGGGGGCAGGCGATGGCTACACCTTC
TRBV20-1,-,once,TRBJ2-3,CSARRGADTQYF,TGCAGTGCTAGAAGAGGGGCAGATACGCAGTATTTT
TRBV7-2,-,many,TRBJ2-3,CASSSYTDTQYF,TGTGCCAGCAGCTCCTATACAGATACGCAGTATTTT
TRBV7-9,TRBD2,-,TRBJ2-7,CASSVRGRENEQYF,TGTGCCAGCAGCGTTCGCGGGAGAGAAAACGAGCAGTACTTC
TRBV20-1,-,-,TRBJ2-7,CSARPTYSYEQYF,TGCAGTGCTAGACCAACTTACTCCTACGAGCAGTACTTC
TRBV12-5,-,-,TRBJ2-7,CASGSLHAGEQYF,TGTGCTAGTGGTTCCCTCCACGCTGGCGAGCAGTACTTC
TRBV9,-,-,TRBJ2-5,CASSGRGQYQETQYF,TGTGCCAGCAGCGGACGGGGGCAGTACCAAGAGACCCAGTACTTC
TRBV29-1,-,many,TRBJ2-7,CSVREGAEQYF,TGCAGCGTCCGGGAAGGAGCAGAGCAGTACTTC
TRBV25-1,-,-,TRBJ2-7,CASRVGSEQYF,TGTGCCAGCAGGGTCGGATCTGAGCAGTACTTC
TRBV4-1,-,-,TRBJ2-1,CASSQPTRDAEQFF,TGCGCCAGCAGCCAGCCTACCCGGGACGCTGAGCAGTTCTTC
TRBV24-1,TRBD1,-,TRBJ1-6,CATSDLEGQKDSPLHF,TGTGCCACCAGTGATTTAGAGGGACAGAAGGATTCACCCCTCCACTTT
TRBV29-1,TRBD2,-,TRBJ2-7,CSVDGAGERYEQYF,TGCAGCGTTGACGGAGCGGGGGAGCGTTACGAGCAGTACTTC
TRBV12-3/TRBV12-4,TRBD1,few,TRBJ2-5,CASSLGGQAQETQYF,TGTGCCAGCAGCTTAGGGGGACAGGCGCAAGAGACCCAGTACTTC
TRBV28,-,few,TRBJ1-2,CASRAGHPIYGYTF,TGTGCCAGCAGGGCGGGACACCCAATCTATGGCTACACCTTC
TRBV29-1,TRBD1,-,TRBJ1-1,CSVVRTGGSKAFF,TGCAGCGTTGTGCGGACAGGGGGCTCCAAAGCTTTCTTT
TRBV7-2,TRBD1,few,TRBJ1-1,CASSLGGRTGVGAFF,TGTGCCAGCAGCCTCGGTGGGCGGACAGGGGTAGGAGCTTTCTTT
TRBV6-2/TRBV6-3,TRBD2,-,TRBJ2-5,CASRAWTSGIETQYF,TGTGCCAGCAGAGCATGGACTAGCGGGATCGAGACCCAGTACTTC
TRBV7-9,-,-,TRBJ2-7,CASSPQEINEQYF,TGTGCCAGCAGCCCCCAGGAGATCAACGAGCAGTACTTC
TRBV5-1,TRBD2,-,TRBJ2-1,CASSAGDHSSYNEQFF,TGCGCCAGCTCAGCGGGGGATCACAGCTCCTACAATGAGCAGTTCTTC
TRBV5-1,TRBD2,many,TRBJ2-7,CASSLEASGGEQYF,TGCGCCAGCAGCTTGGAGGCTAGCGGAGGCGAGCAGTACTTC
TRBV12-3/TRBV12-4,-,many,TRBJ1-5,CASSWGNQPQHF,TGTGCCAGCAGCTGGGGGAATCAGCCCCAGCATTTT
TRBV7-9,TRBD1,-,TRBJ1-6,CASSQMTGVYSPLHF,TGTGCCAGCAGCCAGATGACAGGGGTCTATTCACCCCTCCACTTT
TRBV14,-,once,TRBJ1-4,CASSQAGQGEKLFF,TGTGCCAGCAGCCAAGCCGGTCAGGGAGAAAAACTGTTTTTT
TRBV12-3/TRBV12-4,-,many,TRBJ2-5,CASSPQGARETQYF,TGTGCCAGCAGTCCCCAGGGCGCGCGGGAGACCCAGTACTTC
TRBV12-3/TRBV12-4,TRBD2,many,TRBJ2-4,CASSLAGGSKNIQYF,TGTGCCAGCAGTTTAGCGGGGGGGAGCAAAAACATTCAGTACTTC
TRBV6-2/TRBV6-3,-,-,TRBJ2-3,CASSTTLGVTDTQYF,TGTGCCAGCAGTACCACCCTGGGGGTCACAGATACGCAGTATTTT
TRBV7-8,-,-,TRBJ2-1,CASSLYSFGLAGVAYNEQFF,TGTGCCAGCAGCTTATACTCGTTCGGTCTCGCAGGGGTGGCCTACAATGAGCAGTTCTTC
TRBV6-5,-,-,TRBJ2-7,CASSYSDSSSYEQYF,TGTGCCAGCAGTTACTCGGACAGTAGCTCCTACGAGCAGTACTTC
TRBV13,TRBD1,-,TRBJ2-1,CASSTSDRGLENEQFF,TGTGCCAGCAGCACCTCGGACAGGGGGCTTGAAAATGAGCAGTTCTTC
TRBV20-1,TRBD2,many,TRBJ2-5,CSARPKGLAGSQETQYF,TGCAGTGCTAGGCCCAAGGGACTAGCGGGCTCTCAAGAGACCCAGTACTTC
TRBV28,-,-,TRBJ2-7,CASSFRIWTQKPYEQYF,TGTGCCAGCAGTTTCCGAATCTGGACCCAGAAACCTTACGAGCAGTACTTC
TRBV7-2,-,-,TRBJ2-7,CASSLQGGHYEQYF,TGTGCCAGCAGCCTTCAGGGGGGGCACTACGAGCAGTACTTC
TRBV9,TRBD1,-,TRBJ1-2,CASSVGQDLGYTF,TGTGCCAGCAGCGTTGGACAGGACTTGGGCTACACCTTC
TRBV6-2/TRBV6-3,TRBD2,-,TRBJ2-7,CASSSAGTSGIYEQYF,TGTGCCAGCAGTTCCGCCGGGACTAGCGGGATTTACGAGCAGTACTTC
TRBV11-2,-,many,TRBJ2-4,CASSFGGLAKNIQYF,TGTGCCAGTAGCTTTGGGGGTCTAGCCAAAAACATTCAGTACTTC
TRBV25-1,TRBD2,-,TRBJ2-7,CASSEYTSGSWQYF,TGTGCCAGCAGTGAATACACTAGCGGGAGTTGGCAGTACTTC
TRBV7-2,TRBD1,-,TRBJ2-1,CASSPSRTGEYNEQFF,TGTGCCAGCAGCCCGAGTAGGACAGGGGAATACAATGAGCAGTTCTTC
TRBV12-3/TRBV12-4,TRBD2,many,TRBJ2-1,CARRPSGANGNEQFF,TGTGCCAGGAGACCTAGCGGGGCCAACGGGAATGAGCAGTTCTTC